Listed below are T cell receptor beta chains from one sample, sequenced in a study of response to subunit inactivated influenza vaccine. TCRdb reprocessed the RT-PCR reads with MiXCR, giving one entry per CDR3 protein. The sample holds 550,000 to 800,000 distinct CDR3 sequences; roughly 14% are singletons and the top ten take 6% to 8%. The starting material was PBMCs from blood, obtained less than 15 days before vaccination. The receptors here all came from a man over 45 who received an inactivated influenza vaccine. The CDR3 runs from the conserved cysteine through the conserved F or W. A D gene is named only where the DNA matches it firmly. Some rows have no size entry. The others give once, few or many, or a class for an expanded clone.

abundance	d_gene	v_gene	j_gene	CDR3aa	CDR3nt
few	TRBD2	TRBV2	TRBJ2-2	CASSVLAGGAGELFF	TGTGCCAGCAGCGTACTAGCGGGAGGCGCCGGGGAGCTGTTTTTT
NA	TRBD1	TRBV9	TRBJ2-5	CASSPSRTGPLKETQYF	TGTGCCAGCAGCCCTTCCCGGACAGGGCCCCTAAAAGAGACCCAGTACTTC
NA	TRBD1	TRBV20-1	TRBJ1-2	CSTSNLNTGGASYGYTF	TGCAGTACTAGTAACCTCAATACAGGGGGCGCTTCTTATGGCTACACCTTC
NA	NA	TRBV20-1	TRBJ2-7	CSARGGDRSSYEQYF	TGCAGTGCTAGAGGGGGGGACAGAAGCTCCTACGAGCAGTACTTC
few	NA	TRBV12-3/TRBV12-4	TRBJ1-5	CASRGAGPNQPQHF	TGTGCCAGCAGGGGGGCCGGACCCAATCAGCCCCAGCATTTT
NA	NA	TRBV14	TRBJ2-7	CASSQVGISYEQYF	TGTGCCAGCAGCCAAGTCGGGATCTCCTACGAGCAGTACTTC
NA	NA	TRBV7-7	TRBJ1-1	CASSLPHSPVSGTLNTEAFF	TGTGCTAGCAGCTTACCCCATTCGCCAGTATCCGGGACACTGAACACTGAAGCTTTCTTT
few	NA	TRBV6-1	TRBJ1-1	CASSELPAGLATEAFF	TGTGCCAGCAGTGAACTCCCGGCGGGCCTGGCCACTGAAGCTTTCTTT
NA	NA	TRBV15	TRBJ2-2	CATSSGYTGELFF	TGTGCCACCAGCTCTGGATACACCGGGGAGCTGTTTTTT
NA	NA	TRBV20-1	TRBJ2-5	CSAREGGQETQYF	TGCAGTGCTAGAGAGGGCGGCCAAGAGACCCAGTACTTC
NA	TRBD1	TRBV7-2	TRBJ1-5	CASSRDRGWNQPQHF	TGTGCCAGCAGCCGTGACAGGGGCTGGAATCAGCCCCAGCATTTT
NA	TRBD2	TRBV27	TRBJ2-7	CASRLAGDREQYF	TGTGCCAGCCGACTAGCGGGAGATCGCGAGCAGTACTTC
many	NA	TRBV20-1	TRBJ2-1	CSARPIAQTYNEQFF	TGCAGTGCTAGACCCATAGCACAGACTTACAATGAGCAGTTCTTC
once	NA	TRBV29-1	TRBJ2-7	CSVRELSYEQYF	TGCAGCGTCAGGGAACTCTCCTACGAGCAGTACTTC
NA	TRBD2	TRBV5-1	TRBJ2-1	CASSAGLAGHNEQFF	TGCGCCAGCAGCGCGGGACTAGCGGGCCACAATGAGCAGTTCTTC
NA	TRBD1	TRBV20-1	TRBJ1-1	CSARWDRGFAEAFF	TGCAGTGCGAGATGGGACAGGGGATTCGCTGAAGCTTTCTTT
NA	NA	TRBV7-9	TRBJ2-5	CATQGGGLQETQYF	TGTGCCACCCAGGGTGGGGGGCTTCAAGAGACCCAGTACTTC
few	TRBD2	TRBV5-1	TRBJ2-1	CASSAGGAGRDHEQFF	TGCGCCAGCAGCGCCGGAGGGGCGGGGAGGGACCATGAGCAGTTCTTC
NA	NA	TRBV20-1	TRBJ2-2	CSAPLTANTGELFF	TGCAGTGCCCCCCTTACCGCGAACACCGGGGAGCTGTTTTTT
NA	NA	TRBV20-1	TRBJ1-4	CSARDRQGWEKLFF	TGCAGTGCTAGAGATCGTCAGGGTTGGGAAAAACTGTTTTTT
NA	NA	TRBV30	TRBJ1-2	CAWSKNTHYGYTF	TGTGCCTGGAGTAAAAACACACACTATGGCTACACCTTC
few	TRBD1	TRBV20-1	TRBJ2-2	CSARDRSTTGELFF	TGCAGTGCAAGGGACAGGAGTACCACCGGGGAGCTGTTTTTT
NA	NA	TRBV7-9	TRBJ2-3	CASSLVVYTQYF	TGTGCCAGCAGCTTAGTCGTCTATACGCAGTATTTT
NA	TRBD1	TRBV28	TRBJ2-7	CASSFPEGGPYEQYF	TGTGCCAGCAGTTTCCCCGAAGGGGGCCCCTACGAGCAGTACTTC
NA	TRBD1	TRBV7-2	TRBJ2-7	CASSRSRTGEAEQYF	TGTGCCAGCAGCCGAAGCAGGACAGGGGAGGCCGAGCAGTACTTC
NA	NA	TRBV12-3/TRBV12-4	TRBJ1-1	CASSLRQSGAFF	TGTGCCAGCAGTTTACGGCAGTCTGGAGCTTTCTTT
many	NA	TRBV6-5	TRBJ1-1	CASSSQMGAFF	TGTGCCAGCAGTTCCCAAATGGGAGCTTTCTTT
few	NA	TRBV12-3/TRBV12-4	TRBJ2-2	CASRGTLVGRTGELFF	TGTGCCAGCAGGGGAACGTTAGTGGGGCGCACCGGGGAGCTGTTTTTT
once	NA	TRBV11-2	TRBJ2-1	CSSSLDRGNEQFF	TGTTCCAGCAGCTTAGATAGGGGAAATGAGCAGTTCTTC
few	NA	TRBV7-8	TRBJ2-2	CASSLALPSGLVYTGELFF	TGTGCCAGCAGCTTAGCGTTACCGTCAGGGTTGGTGTACACCGGGGAGCTGTTTTTT
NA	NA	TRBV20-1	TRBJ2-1	CSARLRGHPYNEQFF	TGCAGTGCTCGCCTCAGGGGCCACCCCTACAATGAGCAGTTCTTC
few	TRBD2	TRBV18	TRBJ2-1	CASSHSGRGNNEQFF	TGTGCCAGCTCGCATAGCGGGAGAGGGAACAATGAGCAGTTCTTC
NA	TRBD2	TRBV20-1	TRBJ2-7	CSARRGRSSYEQYF	TGCAGTGCTAGGCGCGGGAGGAGCTCCTACGAGCAGTACTTC
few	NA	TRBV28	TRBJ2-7	CASSQGQPPEQYF	TGTGCCAGCAGCCAAGGACAGCCCCCCGAGCAGTACTTC
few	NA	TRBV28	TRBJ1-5	CASSLSPRYSNQPQHF	TGTGCCAGCAGTTTAAGCCCCAGATATAGCAATCAGCCCCAGCATTTT
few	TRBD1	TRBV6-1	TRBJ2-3	CASRGGSATDTQYF	TGTGCCAGCCGAGGGGGCTCGGCCACAGATACGCAGTATTTT
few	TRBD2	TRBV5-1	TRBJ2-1	CASSVRTLPGQGLAGGLNEQFF	TGCGCCAGCAGCGTACGCACCCTACCGGGACAGGGACTAGCGGGGGGGCTCAATGAGCAGTTCTTC
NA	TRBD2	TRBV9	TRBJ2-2	CASSVSAGYMSGTGELFF	TGTGCCAGCAGCGTATCAGCGGGATATATGAGCGGCACCGGGGAGCTGTTTTTT
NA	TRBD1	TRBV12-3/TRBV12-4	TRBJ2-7	CASSPNRGVYEQYF	TGTGCCAGCAGCCCAAACAGGGGAGTTTACGAGCAGTACTTC
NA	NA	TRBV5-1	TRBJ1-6	CASSSGTLNSPLHF	TGCGCCAGCAGTTCCGGGACTCTTAATTCACCCCTCCACTTT
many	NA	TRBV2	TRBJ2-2	CASSTSRNTGELFF	TGTGCCAGCAGTACGAGTCGGAACACCGGGGAGCTGTTTTTT
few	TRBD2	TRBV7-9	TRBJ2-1	CASSFSPTGTSSHEQFF	TGTGCCAGCAGCTTTTCCCCTACCGGGACTAGCTCCCATGAGCAGTTCTTC
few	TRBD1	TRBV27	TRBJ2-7	CASSQKTGPSYEQYF	TGTGCCAGCAGTCAAAAGACAGGGCCTTCCTACGAGCAGTACTTC
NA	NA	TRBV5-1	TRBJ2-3	CASSRTTTSTDTQYF	TGCGCCAGCAGCCGGACTACTACTAGCACAGATACGCAGTATTTT
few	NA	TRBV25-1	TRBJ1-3	CASTSPGTGNTIYF	TGTGCCAGCACTTCCCCAGGGACTGGAAACACCATATATTTT
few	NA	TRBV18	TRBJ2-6	CASSPLVRSSGANVLTF	TGTGCCAGCTCACCACTAGTTAGAAGCTCTGGGGCCAACGTCCTGACTTTC
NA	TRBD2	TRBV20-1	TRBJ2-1	CSAGGGLAGDGTYNEQFF	TGCAGTGCCGGGGGGGGACTAGCGGGAGATGGAACCTACAATGAGCAGTTCTTC
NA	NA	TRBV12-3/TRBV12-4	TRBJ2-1	CASSLDRITYNEQFF	TGTGCCAGCAGTTTAGACAGGATCACCTACAATGAGCAGTTCTTC
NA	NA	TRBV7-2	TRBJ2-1	CASTQGGDNEQFF	TGTGCCAGCACTCAAGGGGGGGACAATGAGCAGTTCTTC
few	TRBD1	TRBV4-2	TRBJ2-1	CASSQPGQGGNEQFF	TGTGCCAGCAGCCAGCCGGGACAGGGGGGCAATGAGCAGTTCTTC